This TCR beta chain was sequenced for a study of blood T cell repertoires in COVID-19. Study as a whole: In each case, the material was cDNA or gDNA derived from T cells, B-cell-depleted T cells, or PBMCs.

Clones were sequenced by immunoSEQ multiplex PCR, and TCRdb holds only the in-frame ones, with some missing. In the table there are about 250,000 clones, roughly 85% of which are singletons. Germline V lookup: CDR1 LNHDA, CDR2 SQIVND (reference sequence). Trimming cost V 3 bases and J 5 bases, with 10 bases left between them. This CDR3 region has 14 residues. Adults between roughly 18 and 90 years of age took part from under 25 US areas. Sequencing was carried out using PBMCs or T cells enriched from blood (not recorded which). The chain links TRBV19 to TRBJ1-4, with D possibly TRBD1 on 6 matching bases. This receptor was taken from a woman aged 50 to 60 with acute COVID-19. CDR3 sequence reads: CASSMRQGNEKLFF. The CDR3 coding sequence is TGTGCCAGTAGTATGAGGCAGGGGAATGAAAAACTGTTTTTT.